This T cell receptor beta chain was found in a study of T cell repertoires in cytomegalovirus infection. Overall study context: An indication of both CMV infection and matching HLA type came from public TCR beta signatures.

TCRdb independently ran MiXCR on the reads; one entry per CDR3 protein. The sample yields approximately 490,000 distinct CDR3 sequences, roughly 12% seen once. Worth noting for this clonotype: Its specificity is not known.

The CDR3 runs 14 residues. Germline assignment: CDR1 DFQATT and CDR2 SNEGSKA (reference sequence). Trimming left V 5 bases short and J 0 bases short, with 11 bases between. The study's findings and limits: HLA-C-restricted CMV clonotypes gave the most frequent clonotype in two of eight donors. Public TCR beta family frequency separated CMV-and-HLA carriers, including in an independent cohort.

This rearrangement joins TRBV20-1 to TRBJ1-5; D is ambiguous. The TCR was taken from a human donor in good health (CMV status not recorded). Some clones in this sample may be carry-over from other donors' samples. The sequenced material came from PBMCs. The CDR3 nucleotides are TGCAGTGCTCTGAAGAGACATAGCAATCAGCCCCAGCATTTT. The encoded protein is CSALKRHSNQPQHF.